The 10 T cell receptor beta chains in this list originate from one sample, sequenced in a study of cytomegalovirus exposure and HLA in healthy donors. PCR was performed using 60 Vbeta and 13 Jbeta primers. Libraries were prepared by immunoSEQ multiplex PCR; TCRdb keeps only in-frame clonotypes and omits some of them. This sample has 85,000 to 100,000 clones; approximately 64% occur once, and the top ten carry roughly 3%. The specimen sequenced was PBMCs. The source is a man aged 55 to 70 in good health and CMV-seronegative.

The rearrangement links TRBV6-4 to TRBJ2-1, with a tentative D call TRBD2 (5 bases). Trimming left V 0 bases short and J 5 bases short, with 17 bases between. CDR3 length: 17 amino acids. Germline V gene lookup returns CDR1 MRHNA and CDR2 SNTAGT. The CDR3 loop reads CASSDSPAGPRHNEQFF. CDR3 DNA sequence: TGTGCCAGCAGTGACTCACCGGCGGGCCCAAGGCACAATGAGCAGTTCTTC.

The DNA for the CDR3 is TGTGCCAGCAGTCCGCGGGGGCCGGAAGAAGCTTTCTTT. It encodes CASSPRGPEEAFF. This chain links TRBV27 with TRBJ1-1; tentatively, D is TRBD1 (6 bases). The CDR3 sequence is 13 residues long. Germline CDR1 is MNHEY and CDR2 is SMNVEV (reference sequence). V lost 5 bases and J lost 8, with 15 bases in between.

This clone was detected a few times. The rearrangement links TRBV2 to TRBJ1-5; 10 bases match TRBD1. V lost 9 bases to trimming and J lost 7 bases; unmatched junction nucleotides: 6. Germline CDR1 and CDR2: SNHLY and FYNNEI. This CDR3 comprises 13 residues. The CDR3 protein is CASMDRGDQPQHF. CDR3 sequence (DNA): TGTGCCAGTATGGACAGGGGGGACCAGCCCCAGCATTTT.

The chain has TRBV6-5 and TRBJ2-7; D is uncertain. The CDR3 has 14 amino acids. The germline V and J ends were trimmed by 0 bases and 2 bases, with 8 bases remaining between them. From germline, CDR1 is MNHEY and CDR2 SVGAGI. CDR3 nucleotides: TGTGCCAGCAGTTACTCCCCCAGTACCTACGAGCAGTACTTC. Protein product: CASSYSPSTYEQYF.

The rearrangement uses TRBV5-1 and TRBJ1-2; TRBD1 matches at 7 bases. V trimming: 3 bases; J trimming: 3 bases; junction bases outside the gene matches: 11. This CDR3 spans 16 amino acids. Germline V gene sequence: CDR1 SGHRS, CDR2 YFSETQ. The CDR3 DNA follows: TGCGCCAGCAGCTACTCCGGCCCCGGGACAGACTATGGCTACACCTTC. This translates into CASSYSGPGTDYGYTF.

The chain has TRBV9 and TRBJ2-1; 8 bases match TRBD2. V lost 7 bases, J lost 0 bases, and 3 bases stayed unmatched. CDR1 and CDR2 (germline): SGDLS, YYNGEE. The CDR3 covers 14 residues. CDR3: CASGAGVSYNEQFF. The CDR3 coding sequence is TGTGCCAGCGGAGCGGGAGTCTCCTACAATGAGCAGTTCTTC.

The chain employs TRBV7-9 and TRBJ2-5; a weak D match, TRBD2 (6 bases). The CDR3 is made up of 13 amino acids. Trimming removed 11 bases at V and 0 bases at J, with 13 bases between. CDR1 and CDR2 from the germline V gene are SEHNR and FQNEAQ (reference sequence). The CDR3 sequence: CAGRRGHQETQYF. DNA for the CDR3: TGTGCCGGAAGGAGGGGCCACCAAGAGACCCAGTACTTC.

The J gene is TRBJ2-7, the V gene TRBV5-1; 9 nucleotides align to TRBD1. CDR1 is SGHRS and CDR2 is YFSETQ in the germline V gene. The CDR3 consists of 13 residues. J gave up 9 bases and V 5 bases, and 9 bases lay outside the gene matches. CDR3 bases: TGCGCCAGCAGTCCGGGACAGGGCTGGGGGCAGTACTTC. Translation gives CASSPGQGWGQYF.

This clone has more than one count but fewer than ten. V is TRBV4-1 and J is TRBJ1-1; 8 positions agree with TRBD1. CDR1 and CDR2 (germline): MGHRA, YSYEKL. The CDR3 covers 14 residues. The V and J ends lost 4 bases and 0 bases, in that order; junction bases with no gene match: 1. CDR3 amino acids: CASSRQGMNTEAFF. In nucleotides, the CDR3 is TGCGCCAGCAGCCGACAGGGGATGAACACTGAAGCTTTCTTT.

This rearrangement joins TRBV6-1 to TRBJ2-7; TRBD1 matches 11 bases. V shed 4 bases and J 3 bases; nucleotides not matched to a gene: 8. From germline, CDR1 is MNHNS and CDR2 SASEGT. This CDR3 region has 16 residues. The CDR3, as DNA: TGTGCCAGCAGTGCCCGGGGGGGGACAGGGGGCTACGAGCAGTACTTC. The encoded protein is CASSARGGTGGYEQYF.